The TCR beta chain under discussion was sequenced for a study of blood T cell repertoires in COVID-19. Germline assignment: CDR1 MDHEN and CDR2 SYDVKM. The length of the CDR3 is 11 residues. Trimming took 5 bases from V and 7 from J, leaving 9 bases between them. How the authors handled the data: The authors estimated nucleated cell counts from reference gene primer amplification. This table comes from immunoSEQ multiplex PCR, and its TCRdb copy is limited to in-frame clones, with some not included. V, J and clone size derive from that table, while D and trimming were established from the DNA sequence. The sample lists approximately 210,000 clones; roughly 80% were seen once.

This chain uses TRBV28 with TRBJ2-7; TRBD2 might be the D (5 bases). The TCR was taken from a man aged 60 to 69 with COVID-19, enrolled during active disease. Material for sequencing was peripheral blood. CDR3 DNA: TGTGCCAGCAGTCATAGGAGGGAGCAGTACTTC. Translating it yields CASSHRREQYF.